This T cell receptor (beta chain) was retrieved from a study of T cell repertoires in cytomegalovirus infection. Overall study findings and caveats: Summed frequency of public TCR beta families distinguished CMV carriers with the relevant HLA.

Notes on this clonotype: Its antigen is not identified.

TCRdb re-analysed the reads in MiXCR, keeping a single row per CDR3 protein. The data hold 300,000 to 400,000 distinct CDR3 sequences, with roughly 25% observed a single time. The CDR3 is 15 residues long. V shed 2 bases and J 9 bases; nucleotides not matched to a gene: 8. CDR1 and CDR2 from the germline V gene are LGHNA and YSLEER. Source: cultured PBMCs, taken from culture after CMV antigen stimulation. This TCR was recovered from a human donor in good health (CMV status not recorded). Some clones in this sample may be carry-over from other donors' samples. This sequence joins TRBV4-3 and TRBJ2-1; 9 nucleotides line up with TRBD2. This CDR3 reads CASSQNQGLAIEQFF. The CDR3 DNA sequence: TGCGCCAGCAGCCAAAATCAGGGACTAGCCATTGAGCAGTTCTTC.